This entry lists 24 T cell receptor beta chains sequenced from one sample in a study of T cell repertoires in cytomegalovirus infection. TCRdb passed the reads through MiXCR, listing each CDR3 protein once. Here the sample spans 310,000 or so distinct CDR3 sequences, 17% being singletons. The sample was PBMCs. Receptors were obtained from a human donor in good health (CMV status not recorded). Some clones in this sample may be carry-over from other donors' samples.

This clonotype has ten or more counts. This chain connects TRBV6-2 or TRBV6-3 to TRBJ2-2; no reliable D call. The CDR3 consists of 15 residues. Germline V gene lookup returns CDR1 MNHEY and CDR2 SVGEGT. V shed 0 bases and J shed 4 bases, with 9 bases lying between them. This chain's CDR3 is CASSYSSDGTGELFF. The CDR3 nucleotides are TGTGCCAGCAGTTACTCGTCGGACGGCACCGGGGAGCTGTTTTTT.

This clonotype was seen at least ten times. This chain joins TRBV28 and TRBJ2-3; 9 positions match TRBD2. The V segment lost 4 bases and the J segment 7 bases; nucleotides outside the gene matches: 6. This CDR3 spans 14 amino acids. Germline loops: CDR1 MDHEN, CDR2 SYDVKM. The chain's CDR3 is CASSSGTSTNTQYF. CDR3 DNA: TGTGCCAGCAGTTCCGGGACTAGCACCAATACGCAGTATTTT.

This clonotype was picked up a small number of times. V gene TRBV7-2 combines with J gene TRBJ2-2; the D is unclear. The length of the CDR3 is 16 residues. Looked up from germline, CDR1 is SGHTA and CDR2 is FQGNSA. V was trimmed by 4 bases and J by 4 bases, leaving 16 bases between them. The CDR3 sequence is CASSSIIEETTGELFF. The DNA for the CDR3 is TGTGCCAGCAGCTCTATTATTGAGGAGACCACCGGGGAGCTGTTTTTT.

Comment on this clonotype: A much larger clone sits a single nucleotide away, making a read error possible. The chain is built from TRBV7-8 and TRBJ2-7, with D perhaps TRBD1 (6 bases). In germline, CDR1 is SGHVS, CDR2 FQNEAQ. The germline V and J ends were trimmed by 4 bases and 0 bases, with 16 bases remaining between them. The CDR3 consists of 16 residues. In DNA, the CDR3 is TGTGCCAGCAGCTCCAGCGATCCAGGGGTCTCCTACGAGCAGTACTTC. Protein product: CASSSSDPGVSYEQYF.

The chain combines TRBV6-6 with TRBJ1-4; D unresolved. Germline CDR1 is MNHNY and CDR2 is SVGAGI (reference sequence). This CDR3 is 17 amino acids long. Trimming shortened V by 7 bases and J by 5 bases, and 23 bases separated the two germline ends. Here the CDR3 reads CASMGIKMDGVNEKLFF. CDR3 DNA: TGTGCCAGCATGGGAATTAAGATGGACGGGGTAAATGAAAAACTGTTTTTT.

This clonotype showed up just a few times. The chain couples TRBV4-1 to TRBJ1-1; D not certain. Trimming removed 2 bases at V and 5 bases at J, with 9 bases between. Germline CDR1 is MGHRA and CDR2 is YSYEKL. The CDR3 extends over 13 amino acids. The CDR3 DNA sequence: TGCGCCAGCAGCCAATTTGCTGGTACTGAAGCTTTCTTT. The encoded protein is CASSQFAGTEAFF.

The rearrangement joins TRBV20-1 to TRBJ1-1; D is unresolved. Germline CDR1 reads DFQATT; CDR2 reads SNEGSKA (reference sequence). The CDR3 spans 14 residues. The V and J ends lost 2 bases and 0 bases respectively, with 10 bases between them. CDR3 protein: CSARKENMNTEAFF. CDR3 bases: TGCAGTGCTAGAAAGGAGAACATGAACACTGAAGCTTTCTTT.

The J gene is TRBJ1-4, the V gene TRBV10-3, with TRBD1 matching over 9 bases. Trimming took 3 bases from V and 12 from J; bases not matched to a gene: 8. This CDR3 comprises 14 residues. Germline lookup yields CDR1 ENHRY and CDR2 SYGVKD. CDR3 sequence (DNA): TGTGCCATCAGTGAAGGGGACAGGGTCGCTCAACTGTTTTTT. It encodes CAISEGDRVAQLFF.

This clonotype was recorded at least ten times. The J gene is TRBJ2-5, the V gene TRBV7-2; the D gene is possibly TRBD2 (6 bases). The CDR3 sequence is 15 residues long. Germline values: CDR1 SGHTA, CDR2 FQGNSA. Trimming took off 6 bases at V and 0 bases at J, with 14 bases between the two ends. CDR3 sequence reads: CASSRNPSDQETQYF. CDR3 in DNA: TGTGCCAGCAGTCGAAACCCTAGCGACCAAGAGACCCAGTACTTC.

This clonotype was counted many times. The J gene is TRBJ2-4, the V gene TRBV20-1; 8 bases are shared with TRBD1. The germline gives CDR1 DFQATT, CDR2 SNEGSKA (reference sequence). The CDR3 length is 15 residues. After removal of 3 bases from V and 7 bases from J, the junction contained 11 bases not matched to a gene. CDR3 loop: CSASDIGQGRNIQYF. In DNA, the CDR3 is TGCAGTGCTAGCGATATCGGACAGGGTAGGAACATTCAGTACTTC.

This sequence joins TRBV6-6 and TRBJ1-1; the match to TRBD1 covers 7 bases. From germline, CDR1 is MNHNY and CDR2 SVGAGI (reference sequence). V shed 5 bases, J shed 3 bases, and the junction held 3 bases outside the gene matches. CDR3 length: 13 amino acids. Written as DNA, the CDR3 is TGTGCCAGCAGTGCTACAGGGGACACTGAAGCTTTCTTT. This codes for CASSATGDTEAFF.

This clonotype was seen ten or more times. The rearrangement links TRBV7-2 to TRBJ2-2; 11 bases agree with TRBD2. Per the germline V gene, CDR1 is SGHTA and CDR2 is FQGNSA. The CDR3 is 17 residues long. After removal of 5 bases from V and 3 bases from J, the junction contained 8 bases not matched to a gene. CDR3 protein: CASSNSGGAKDTGELFF. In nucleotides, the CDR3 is TGTGCCAGCAGCAATAGCGGGGGGGCCAAGGACACCGGGGAGCTGTTTTTT.

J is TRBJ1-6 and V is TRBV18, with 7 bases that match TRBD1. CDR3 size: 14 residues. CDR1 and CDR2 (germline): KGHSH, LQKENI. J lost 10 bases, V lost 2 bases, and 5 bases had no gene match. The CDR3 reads CASSPAGGQSPLHF. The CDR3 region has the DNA TGTGCCAGCTCACCAGCAGGGGGGCAATCACCCCTCCACTTT.

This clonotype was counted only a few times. CDR3 sequence reads: CASSDVGSTDTQYF. The CDR3 nucleotides are TGTGCCAGCAGTGATGTAGGGAGCACAGATACGCAGTATTTT. This sequence joins TRBV25-1 and TRBJ2-3; D ambiguous. Trimming cost V 3 bases and J 0 bases, with 7 bases left between them. The CDR3 has 14 amino acids. CDR1 is MGHDK and CDR2 is SYGVNS in the germline V gene.

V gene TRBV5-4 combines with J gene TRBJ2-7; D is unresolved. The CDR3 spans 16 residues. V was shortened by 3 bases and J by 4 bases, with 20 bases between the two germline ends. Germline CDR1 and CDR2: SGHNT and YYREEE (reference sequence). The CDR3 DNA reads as TGTGCCAGCAGCTCTGACCCCGGTATGGGGATTTACGAGCAGTACTTC. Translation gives CASSSDPGMGIYEQYF.

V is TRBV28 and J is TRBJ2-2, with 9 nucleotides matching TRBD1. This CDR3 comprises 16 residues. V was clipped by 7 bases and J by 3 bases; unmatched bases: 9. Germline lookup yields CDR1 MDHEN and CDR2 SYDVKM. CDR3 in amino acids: CASTRVGQGYTGELFF. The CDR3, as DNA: TGTGCCAGCACCCGAGTGGGACAGGGCTACACCGGGGAGCTGTTTTTT.

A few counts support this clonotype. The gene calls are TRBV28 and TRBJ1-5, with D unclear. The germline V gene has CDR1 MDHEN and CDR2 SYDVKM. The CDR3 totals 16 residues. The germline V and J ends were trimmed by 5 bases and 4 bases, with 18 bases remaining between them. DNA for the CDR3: TGTGCCAGCAGTAATCATGGGAATCGCGGTAATCAGCCCCAGCATTTT. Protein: CASSNHGNRGNQPQHF.

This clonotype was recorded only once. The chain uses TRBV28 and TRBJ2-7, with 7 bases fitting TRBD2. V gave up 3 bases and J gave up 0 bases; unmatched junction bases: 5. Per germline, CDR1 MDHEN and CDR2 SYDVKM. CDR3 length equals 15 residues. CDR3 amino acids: CASSFGGGYSYEQYF. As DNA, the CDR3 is TGTGCCAGCAGTTTTGGCGGGGGTTACTCCTACGAGCAGTACTTC.

The CDR3 spells CASSFLRSPLHF. The CDR3 DNA follows: TGTGCCAGCAGTTTTCTACGCTCACCCCTCCACTTT. The V and J genes are TRBV27 and TRBJ1-6; D is uncertain. The CDR3 length is 12 residues. The V gene's germline CDR1 is MNHEY and CDR2 SMNVEV (reference sequence). V lost 3 bases, J lost 10 bases, and 7 bases lay in between.

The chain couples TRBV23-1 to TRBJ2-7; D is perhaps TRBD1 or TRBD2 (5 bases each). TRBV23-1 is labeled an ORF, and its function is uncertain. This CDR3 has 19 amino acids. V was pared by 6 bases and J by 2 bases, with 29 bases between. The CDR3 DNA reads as TGCGCCAGCAGCCCCCCGCCCCGGGACGGTCTTTTGGGCACCTACGAGCAGTACTTC. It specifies CASSPPPRDGLLGTYEQYF.

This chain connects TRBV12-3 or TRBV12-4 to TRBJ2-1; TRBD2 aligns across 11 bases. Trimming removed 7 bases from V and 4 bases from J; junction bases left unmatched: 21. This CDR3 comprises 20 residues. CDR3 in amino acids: CASTEAQGDYLAGGYNEQFF. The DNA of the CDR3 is TGTGCCAGCACCGAAGCCCAGGGGGACTATCTAGCGGGGGGTTACAATGAGCAGTTCTTC.

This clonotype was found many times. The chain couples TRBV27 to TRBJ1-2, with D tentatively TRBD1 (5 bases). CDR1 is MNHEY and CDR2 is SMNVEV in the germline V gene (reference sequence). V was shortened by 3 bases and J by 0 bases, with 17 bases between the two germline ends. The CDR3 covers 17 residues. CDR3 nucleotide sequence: TGTGCCAGCAGTTTTGAAGGGGCCCAAATACCTAACTATGGCTACACCTTC. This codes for CASSFEGAQIPNYGYTF.

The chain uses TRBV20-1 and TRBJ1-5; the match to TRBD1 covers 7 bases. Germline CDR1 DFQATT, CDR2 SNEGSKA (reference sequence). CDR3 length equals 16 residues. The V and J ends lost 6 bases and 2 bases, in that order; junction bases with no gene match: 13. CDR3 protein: CSAGGGAEGGNQPQHF. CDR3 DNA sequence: TGCAGTGCAGGGGGCGGGGCCGAGGGTGGCAATCAGCCCCAGCATTTT.

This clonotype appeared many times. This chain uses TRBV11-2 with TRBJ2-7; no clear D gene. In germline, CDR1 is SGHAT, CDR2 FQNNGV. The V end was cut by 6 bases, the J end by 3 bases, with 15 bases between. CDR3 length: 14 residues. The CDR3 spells CASRTQRSGYEQYF. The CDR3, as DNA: TGTGCCAGCAGGACACAAAGGTCGGGCTACGAGCAGTACTTC.